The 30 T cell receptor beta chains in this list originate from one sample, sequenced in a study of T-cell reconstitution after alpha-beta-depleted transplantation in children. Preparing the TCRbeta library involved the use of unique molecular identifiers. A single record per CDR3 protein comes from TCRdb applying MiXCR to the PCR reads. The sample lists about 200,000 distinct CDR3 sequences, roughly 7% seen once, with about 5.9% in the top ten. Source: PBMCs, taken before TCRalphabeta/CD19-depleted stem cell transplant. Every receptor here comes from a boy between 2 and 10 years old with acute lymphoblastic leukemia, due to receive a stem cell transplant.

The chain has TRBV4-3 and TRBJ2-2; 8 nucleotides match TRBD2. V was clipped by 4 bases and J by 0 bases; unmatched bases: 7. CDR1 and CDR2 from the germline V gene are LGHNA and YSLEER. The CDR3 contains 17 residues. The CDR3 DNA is TGCGCCAGCAGCCTTTGGCGAGCGGGGGCGAACACCGGGGAGCTGTTTTTT. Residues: CASSLWRAGANTGELFF.

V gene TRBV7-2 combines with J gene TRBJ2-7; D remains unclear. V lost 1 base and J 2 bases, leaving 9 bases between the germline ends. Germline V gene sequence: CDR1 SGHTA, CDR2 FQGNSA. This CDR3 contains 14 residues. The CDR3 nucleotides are TGTGCCAGCAGCTTAGGACTTCTCACCTACGAGCAGTACTTC. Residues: CASSLGLLTYEQYF. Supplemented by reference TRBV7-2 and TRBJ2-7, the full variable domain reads GAGVSQSPSNKVTEKGKDVELRCDPISGHTALYWYRQSLGQGLEFLIYFQGNSAPDKSGLPSDRFSAERTGGSVSTLTIQRTQQEDSAVYLCASSLGLLTYEQYFGPGTRLTVT.

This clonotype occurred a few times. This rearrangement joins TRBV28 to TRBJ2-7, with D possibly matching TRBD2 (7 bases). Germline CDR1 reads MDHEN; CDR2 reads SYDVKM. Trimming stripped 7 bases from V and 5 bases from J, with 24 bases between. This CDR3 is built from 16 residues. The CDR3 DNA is TGTGCCAGCACAAGGCCCCCGGGGGGCCTTACCAACGAGCAGTACTTC. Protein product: CASTRPPGGLTNEQYF. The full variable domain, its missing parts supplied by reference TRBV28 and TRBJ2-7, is DVKVTQSSRYLVKRTGEKVFLECVQDMDHENMFWYRQDPGLGLRLIYFSYDVKMKEKGDIPEGYSVSREKKERFSLILESASTNQTSMYLCASTRPPGGLTNEQYFGPGTRLTVT.

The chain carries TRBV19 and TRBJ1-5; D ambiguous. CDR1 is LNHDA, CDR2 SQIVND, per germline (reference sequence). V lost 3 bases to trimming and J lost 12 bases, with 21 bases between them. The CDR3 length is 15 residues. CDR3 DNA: TGTGCCAGTAGTATGCGGGGAGAAACCCCGGTTGGCCAGCATTTT. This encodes CASSMRGETPVGQHF.

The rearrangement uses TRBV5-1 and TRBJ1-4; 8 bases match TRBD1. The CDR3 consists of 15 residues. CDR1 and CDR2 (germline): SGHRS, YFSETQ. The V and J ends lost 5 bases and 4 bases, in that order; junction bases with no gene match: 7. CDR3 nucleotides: TGCGCCAGCAGTAAACCGGGACAGGATAATGAAAAACTGTTTTTT. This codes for CASSKPGQDNEKLFF.

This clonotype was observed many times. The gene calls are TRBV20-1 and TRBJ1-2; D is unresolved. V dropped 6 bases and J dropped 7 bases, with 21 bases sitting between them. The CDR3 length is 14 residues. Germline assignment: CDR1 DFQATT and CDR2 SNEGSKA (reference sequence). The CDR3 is CSAETTEGVSGYTF. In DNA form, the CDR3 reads TGCAGTGCCGAGACCACCGAGGGTGTAAGTGGCTACACCTTC.

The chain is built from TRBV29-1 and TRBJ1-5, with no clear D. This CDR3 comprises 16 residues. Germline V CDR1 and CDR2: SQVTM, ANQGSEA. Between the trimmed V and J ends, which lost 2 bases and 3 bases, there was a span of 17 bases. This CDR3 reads CSVERPEGGPNQPQHF. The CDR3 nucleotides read TGCAGCGTTGAAAGGCCGGAGGGCGGCCCCAATCAGCCCCAGCATTTT.

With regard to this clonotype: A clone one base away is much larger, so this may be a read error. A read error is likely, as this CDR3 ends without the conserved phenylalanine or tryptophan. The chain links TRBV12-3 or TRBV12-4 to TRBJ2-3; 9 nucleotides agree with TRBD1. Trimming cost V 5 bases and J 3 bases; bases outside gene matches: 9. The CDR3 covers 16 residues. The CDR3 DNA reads TGTGCCAGCAGTCAGCTACCGGGACAGGGAACAGATACGCAGTATTAT. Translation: CASSQLPGQGTDTQYY.

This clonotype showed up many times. DNA of the CDR3: TGTGCCAGCAGCCCAGATGGGACAAGGCTGTACGAGCAGTACTTC. Its translation is CASSPDGTRLYEQYF. The V and J genes are TRBV9 and TRBJ2-7; possible D gene TRBD1, 6 bases. Germline loops: CDR1 SGDLS, CDR2 YYNGEE. Deletions cut 4 bases from V and 4 bases from J, with 18 bases between. The CDR3 totals 15 residues. Drawing the rest from reference TRBV9 and TRBJ2-7, the complete variable domain is DSGVTQTPKHLITATGQRVTLRCSPRSGDLSVYWYQQSLDQGLQFLIQYYNGEERAKGNILERFSAQQFPDLHSELNLSSLELGDSALYFCASSPDGTRLYEQYFGPGTRLTVT.

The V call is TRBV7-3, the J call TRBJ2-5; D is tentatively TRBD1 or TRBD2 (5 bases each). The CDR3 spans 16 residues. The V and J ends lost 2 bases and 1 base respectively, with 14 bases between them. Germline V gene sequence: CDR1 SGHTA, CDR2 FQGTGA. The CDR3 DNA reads TGTGCCAGCAGCTTACACCCCGGGGCGGGCCAAGAGACCCAGTACTTC. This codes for CASSLHPGAGQETQYF.

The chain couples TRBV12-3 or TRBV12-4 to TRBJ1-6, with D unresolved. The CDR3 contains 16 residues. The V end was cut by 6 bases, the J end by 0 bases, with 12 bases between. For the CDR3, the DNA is TGTGCCAGCAGGGGCGGACGGAGCTCCTATAATTCACCCCTCCACTTT. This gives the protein CASRGGRSSYNSPLHF.

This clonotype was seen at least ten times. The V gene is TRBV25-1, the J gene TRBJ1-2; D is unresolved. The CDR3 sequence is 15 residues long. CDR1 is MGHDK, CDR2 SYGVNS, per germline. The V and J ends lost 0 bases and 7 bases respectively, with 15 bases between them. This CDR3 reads CASSEYSAAGSGYTF. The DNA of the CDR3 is TGTGCCAGCAGTGAATATTCGGCAGCCGGGAGTGGCTACACCTTC.

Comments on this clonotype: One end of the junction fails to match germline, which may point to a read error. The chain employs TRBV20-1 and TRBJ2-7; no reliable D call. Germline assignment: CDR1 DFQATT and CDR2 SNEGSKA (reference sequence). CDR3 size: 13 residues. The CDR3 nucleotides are TGCAGTGCTAGAGCTATCGGGCTGACCTTGGAGAACTTC. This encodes CSARAIGLTLENF.

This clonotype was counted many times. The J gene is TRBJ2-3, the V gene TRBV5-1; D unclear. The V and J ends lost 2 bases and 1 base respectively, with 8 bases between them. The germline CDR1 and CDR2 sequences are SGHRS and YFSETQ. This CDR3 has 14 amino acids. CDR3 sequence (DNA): TGCGCCAGCAGCTTTTTTAGGGGCACAGATACGCAGTATTTT. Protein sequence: CASSFFRGTDTQYF.

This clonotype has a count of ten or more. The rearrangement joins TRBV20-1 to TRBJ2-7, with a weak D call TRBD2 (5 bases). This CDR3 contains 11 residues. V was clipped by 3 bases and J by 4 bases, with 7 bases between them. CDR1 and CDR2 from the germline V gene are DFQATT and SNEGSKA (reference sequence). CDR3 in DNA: TGCAGTGCTAGTTCGGGGTACGAGCAGTACTTC. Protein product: CSASSGYEQYF.

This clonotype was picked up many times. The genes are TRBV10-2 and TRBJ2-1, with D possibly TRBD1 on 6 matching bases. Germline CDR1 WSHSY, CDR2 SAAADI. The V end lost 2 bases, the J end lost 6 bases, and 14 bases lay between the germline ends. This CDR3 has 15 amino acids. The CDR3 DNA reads TGCGCCAGCAGTGAGGAGGGGGTGAGAGCCAATGAGCAGTTCTTC. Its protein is CASSEEGVRANEQFF.

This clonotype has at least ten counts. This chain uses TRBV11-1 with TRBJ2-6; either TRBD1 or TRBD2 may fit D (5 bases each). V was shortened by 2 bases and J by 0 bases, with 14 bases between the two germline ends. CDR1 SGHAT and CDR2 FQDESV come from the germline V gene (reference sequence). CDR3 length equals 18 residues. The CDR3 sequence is CASSLLRDGNSGANVLTF. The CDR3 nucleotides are TGTGCCAGCAGCTTACTCCGGGACGGGAACTCTGGGGCCAACGTCCTGACTTTC.

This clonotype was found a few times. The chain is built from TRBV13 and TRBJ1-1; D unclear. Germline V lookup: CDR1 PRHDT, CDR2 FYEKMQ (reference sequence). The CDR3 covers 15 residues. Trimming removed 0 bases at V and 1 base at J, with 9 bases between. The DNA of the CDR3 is TGTGCCAGCAGCTTAGGCCCGGCCTCGAACACTGAAGCTTTCTTT. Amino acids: CASSLGPASNTEAFF.

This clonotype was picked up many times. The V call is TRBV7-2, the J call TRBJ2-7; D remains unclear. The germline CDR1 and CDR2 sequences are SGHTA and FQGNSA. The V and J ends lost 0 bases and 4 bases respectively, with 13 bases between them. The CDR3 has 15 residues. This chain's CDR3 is CASSLAAIGDYEQYF. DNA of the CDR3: TGTGCCAGCAGCTTAGCGGCGATTGGGGATTACGAGCAGTACTTC. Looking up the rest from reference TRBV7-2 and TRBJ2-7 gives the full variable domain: GAGVSQSPSNKVTEKGKDVELRCDPISGHTALYWYRQSLGQGLEFLIYFQGNSAPDKSGLPSDRFSAERTGGSVSTLTIQRTQQEDSAVYLCASSLAAIGDYEQYFGPGTRLTVT.

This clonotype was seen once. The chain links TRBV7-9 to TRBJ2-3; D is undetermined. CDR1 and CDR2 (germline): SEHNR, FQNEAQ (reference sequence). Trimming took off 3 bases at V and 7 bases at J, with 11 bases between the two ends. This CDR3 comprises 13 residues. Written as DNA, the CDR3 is TGTGCCAGCAGCTTGGAGAACCGGAATACGCAGTATTTT. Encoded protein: CASSLENRNTQYF.

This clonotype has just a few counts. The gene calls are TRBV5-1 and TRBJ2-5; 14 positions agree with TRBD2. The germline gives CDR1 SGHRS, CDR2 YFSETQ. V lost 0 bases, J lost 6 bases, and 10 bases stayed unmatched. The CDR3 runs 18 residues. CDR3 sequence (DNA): TGCGCCAGCAGCTTGGGACTAGCGGGAGGGGCCTTCCAGAAGACCCAGTACTTC. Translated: CASSLGLAGGAFQKTQYF.

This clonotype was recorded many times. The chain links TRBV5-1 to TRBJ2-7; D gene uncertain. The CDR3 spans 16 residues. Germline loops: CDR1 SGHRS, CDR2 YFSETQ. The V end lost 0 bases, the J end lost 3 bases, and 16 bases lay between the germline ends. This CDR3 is CASSLDRVGRNYEQYF. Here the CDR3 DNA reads TGCGCCAGCAGCTTGGATAGGGTTGGTCGGAACTACGAGCAGTACTTC. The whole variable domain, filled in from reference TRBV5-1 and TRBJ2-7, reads KAGVTQTPRYLIKTRGQQVTLSCSPISGHRSVSWYQQTPGQGLQFLFEYFSETQRNKGNFPGRFSGRQFSNSRSEMNVSTLELGDSALYLCASSLDRVGRNYEQYFGPGTRLTVT.

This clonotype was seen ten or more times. CDR3 nucleotide sequence: TGTGCCAGCAGCCCGCCCTACAATGAGCAGTTCTTC. It codes for CASSPPYNEQFF. The V call is TRBV6-6, the J call TRBJ2-1; D unclear. Germline CDR1 reads MNHNY; CDR2 reads SVGAGI (reference sequence). V was shortened by 6 bases and J by 2 bases, with 5 bases between the two germline ends. The CDR3 totals 12 residues.

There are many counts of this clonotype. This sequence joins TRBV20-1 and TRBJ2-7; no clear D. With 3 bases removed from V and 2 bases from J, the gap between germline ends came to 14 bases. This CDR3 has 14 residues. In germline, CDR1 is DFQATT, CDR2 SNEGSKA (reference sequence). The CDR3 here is CSASTGKRAYEQYF. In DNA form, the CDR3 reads TGCAGTGCTAGTACTGGGAAACGTGCCTACGAGCAGTACTTC.

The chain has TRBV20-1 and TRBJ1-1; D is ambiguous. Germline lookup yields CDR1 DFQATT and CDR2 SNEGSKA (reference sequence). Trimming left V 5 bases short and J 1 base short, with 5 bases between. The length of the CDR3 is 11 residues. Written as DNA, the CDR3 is TGCAGTGCTGACGGGAACACTGAAGCTTTCTTT. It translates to CSADGNTEAFF.

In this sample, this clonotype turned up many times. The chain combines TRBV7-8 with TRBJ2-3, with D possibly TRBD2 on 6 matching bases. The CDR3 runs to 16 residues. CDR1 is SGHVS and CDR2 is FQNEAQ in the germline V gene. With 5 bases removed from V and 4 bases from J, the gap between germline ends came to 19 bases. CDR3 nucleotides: TGTGCCAGCAGCCCGAAGACAGTGGGGGGTGCAGATACGCAGTATTTT. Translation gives CASSPKTVGGADTQYF.

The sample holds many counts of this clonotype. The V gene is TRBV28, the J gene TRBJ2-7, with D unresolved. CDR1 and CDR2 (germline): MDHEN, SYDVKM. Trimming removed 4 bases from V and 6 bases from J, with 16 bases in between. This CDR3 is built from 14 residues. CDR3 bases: TGTGCCAGCAGTTCCGTAGTATTGGACGGCGAGCAGTACTTC. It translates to CASSSVVLDGEQYF.

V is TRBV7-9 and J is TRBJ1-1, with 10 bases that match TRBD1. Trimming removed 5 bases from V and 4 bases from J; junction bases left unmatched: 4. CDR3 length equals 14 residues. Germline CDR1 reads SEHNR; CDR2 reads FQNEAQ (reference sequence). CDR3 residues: CASSRRDRGTEAFF. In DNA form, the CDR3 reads TGTGCCAGCAGCCGCCGGGACAGGGGCACTGAAGCTTTCTTT.

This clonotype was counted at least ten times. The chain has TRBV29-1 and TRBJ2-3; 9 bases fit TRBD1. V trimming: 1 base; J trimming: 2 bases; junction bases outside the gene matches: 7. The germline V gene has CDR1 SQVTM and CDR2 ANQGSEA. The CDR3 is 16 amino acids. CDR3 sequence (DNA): TGCAGCGTTGAAGGGATTAGGGACAGGGCCACAGATACGCAGTATTTT. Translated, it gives CSVEGIRDRATDTQYF.

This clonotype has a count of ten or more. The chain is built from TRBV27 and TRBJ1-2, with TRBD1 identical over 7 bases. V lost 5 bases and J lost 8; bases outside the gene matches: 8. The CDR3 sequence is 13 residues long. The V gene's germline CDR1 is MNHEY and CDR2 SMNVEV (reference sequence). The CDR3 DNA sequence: TGTGCCAGCAGTCCACAGGGGCGAGGAGGCTACACCTTC. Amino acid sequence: CASSPQGRGGYTF.